These T cell receptor beta chains were read from a single sample in a study of control samples from healthy donors and cancer patients. Libraries were prepared by immunoSEQ multiplex PCR; TCRdb keeps only in-frame clonotypes and omits some of them. This repertoire shows under 200,000 clones, about 94% found once; its top ten account for 13% to 15%. Sample: PBMCs. Receptor source: a man in his sixties with colorectal cancer. Each CDR3 is given with its conserved first and last residue. D genes are given only for firm matches. The listing skips clone size in some rows; elsewhere it reads once, few, many or a size class.

D gene: TRBD1
clone size: NA
V gene: TRBV6-2/TRBV6-3
J gene: TRBJ1-5
CDR3 protein: CASSWDRDQPQHF
CDR3 DNA: TGTGCCAGCAGTTGGGACAGGGACCAGCCCCAGCATTTT

D gene: NA
clone size: NA
V gene: TRBV11-2
J gene: TRBJ2-5
CDR3 protein: CASSPSYWETQYF
CDR3 DNA: TGTGCCAGCAGCCCTTCGTACTGGGAGACCCAGTACTTC

D gene: NA
clone size: NA
V gene: TRBV13
J gene: TRBJ1-1
CDR3 protein: CASSLGQFRSVNTEAFF
CDR3 DNA: TGTGCCAGCAGCTTAGGCCAATTTAGATCGGTGAACACTGAAGCTTTCTTT

D gene: TRBD2
clone size: NA
V gene: TRBV5-1
J gene: TRBJ2-3
CDR3 protein: CASSLDPLAATDTQYF
CDR3 DNA: TGCGCCAGCAGCTTGGACCCCCTAGCGGCCACAGATACGCAGTATTTT

D gene: TRBD1
clone size: NA
V gene: TRBV5-1
J gene: TRBJ2-2
CDR3 protein: CASSYWTGPGGELFF
CDR3 DNA: TGCGCCAGCAGCTACTGGACAGGCCCCGGAGGGGAGCTGTTTTTT

D gene: NA
clone size: NA
V gene: TRBV7-2
J gene: TRBJ1-5
CDR3 protein: CASSLAGQPQHF
CDR3 DNA: TGTGCCAGCAGCTTAGCTGGCCAGCCCCAGCATTTT

D gene: NA
clone size: NA
V gene: TRBV27
J gene: TRBJ1-2
CDR3 protein: CASSLSPGTANYGYTF
CDR3 DNA: TGTGCCAGCAGTTTATCGCCCGGGACCGCTAACTATGGCTACACCTTC

D gene: NA
clone size: NA
V gene: TRBV5-1
J gene: TRBJ1-1
CDR3 protein: CASSLAPGSAEAFF
CDR3 DNA: TGCGCCAGCAGCTTGGCCCCAGGGAGCGCTGAAGCTTTCTTT

D gene: NA
clone size: NA
V gene: TRBV7-9
J gene: TRBJ2-2
CDR3 protein: CASSLAMTGELFF
CDR3 DNA: TGTGCCAGCAGCTTAGCCATGACCGGGGAGCTGTTTTTT

D gene: NA
clone size: NA
V gene: TRBV2
J gene: TRBJ1-2
CDR3 protein: CASTPSGVGGGYTF
CDR3 DNA: TGTGCCAGCACCCCCAGCGGGGTCGGTGGTGGCTACACCTTC

D gene: TRBD2
clone size: NA
V gene: TRBV5-1
J gene: TRBJ2-3
CDR3 protein: CASSFTTGLAAGDTQYF
CDR3 DNA: TGCGCCAGCAGCTTTACAACCGGACTAGCGGCGGGAGATACGCAGTATTTT

D gene: TRBD1
clone size: NA
V gene: TRBV12-3/TRBV12-4
J gene: TRBJ2-7
CDR3 protein: CASSLGTGAQYF
CDR3 DNA: TGTGCCAGCAGTTTAGGGACAGGGGCGCAGTACTTC

D gene: NA
clone size: NA
V gene: TRBV19
J gene: TRBJ2-1
CDR3 protein: CASSLLGSSSYNEQFF
CDR3 DNA: TGTGCCAGTAGTCTTTTGGGGTCGAGCTCCTACAATGAGCAGTTCTTC

D gene: TRBD2
clone size: NA
V gene: TRBV19
J gene: TRBJ2-5
CDR3 protein: CASSMTSGGQETQYF
CDR3 DNA: TGTGCCAGTAGTATGACTAGCGGGGGCCAAGAGACCCAGTACTTC

D gene: NA
clone size: NA
V gene: TRBV6-5
J gene: TRBJ1-1
CDR3 protein: CASGTQNTEAFF
CDR3 DNA: TGTGCCAGCGGGACACAGAACACTGAAGCTTTCTTT

D gene: NA
clone size: NA
V gene: TRBV5-4
J gene: TRBJ2-6
CDR3 protein: CASSLGGFSGANVLTF
CDR3 DNA: TGTGCCAGCAGCTTGGGGGGGTTCTCTGGGGCCAACGTCCTGACTTTC

D gene: NA
clone size: NA
V gene: TRBV6-1
J gene: TRBJ2-7
CDR3 protein: CASSEDGYEQYF
CDR3 DNA: TGTGCCAGCAGTGAAGACGGATACGAGCAGTACTTC

D gene: TRBD1
clone size: NA
V gene: TRBV7-9
J gene: TRBJ1-6
CDR3 protein: CASSRDSNSPLHF
CDR3 DNA: TGTGCCAGCAGCCGGGACAGTAATTCACCCCTCCACTTT

D gene: TRBD1
clone size: once
V gene: TRBV5-5
J gene: TRBJ2-7
CDR3 protein: CASSLRDSYEQYF
CDR3 DNA: TGTGCCAGCAGCTTGCGGGACAGCTACGAGCAGTACTTC

D gene: NA
clone size: NA
V gene: TRBV20-1
J gene: TRBJ1-2
CDR3 protein: CSASWEGPYGYTF
CDR3 DNA: TGCAGTGCTAGTTGGGAGGGACCCTATGGCTACACCTTC

D gene: NA
clone size: NA
V gene: TRBV7-9
J gene: TRBJ1-2
CDR3 protein: CASSLGLQPNYGYTF
CDR3 DNA: TGTGCCAGCAGCTTAGGGCTCCAGCCTAACTATGGCTACACCTTC

D gene: NA
clone size: once
V gene: TRBV14
J gene: TRBJ2-7
CDR3 protein: CASSQDRPYEQYF
CDR3 DNA: TGTGCCAGCAGCCAAGATAGGCCCTACGAGCAGTACTTC

D gene: TRBD1
clone size: NA
V gene: TRBV30
J gene: TRBJ1-1
CDR3 protein: CAWSVPKVRDRHF
CDR3 DNA: TGTGCCTGGAGTGTCCCTAAGGTCCGGGACAGGCACTTT

D gene: TRBD1
clone size: NA
V gene: TRBV6-5
J gene: TRBJ1-2
CDR3 protein: CASSSEGQHYGYTF
CDR3 DNA: TGTGCCAGCAGTTCAGAGGGACAGCACTATGGCTACACCTTC

D gene: NA
clone size: NA
V gene: TRBV18
J gene: TRBJ2-1
CDR3 protein: CASSPNTGKYNEQFF
CDR3 DNA: TGTGCCAGCTCACCCAACACAGGGAAATATAATGAGCAGTTCTTC

D gene: NA
clone size: NA
V gene: TRBV7-2
J gene: TRBJ2-5
CDR3 protein: CASSLDTGRETQYF
CDR3 DNA: TGTGCCAGCAGCTTAGATACAGGGAGAGAGACCCAGTACTTC

D gene: NA
clone size: NA
V gene: TRBV24-1
J gene: TRBJ1-3
CDR3 protein: CATSEGSSGNTIYF
CDR3 DNA: TGTGCCACCAGTGAGGGGAGCTCTGGAAACACCATATATTTT

D gene: NA
clone size: NA
V gene: TRBV7-6
J gene: TRBJ1-5
CDR3 protein: CASSPTGPTGSQHF
CDR3 DNA: TGTGCCAGCAGCCCGACCGGTCCCACGGGGTCCCAGCATTTT

D gene: NA
clone size: NA
V gene: TRBV19
J gene: TRBJ1-2
CDR3 protein: CASSTGTGGTFRYGYTF
CDR3 DNA: TGTGCCAGTAGTACCGGGACGGGGGGTACCTTTCGGTATGGCTACACCTTC

D gene: NA
clone size: few
V gene: TRBV29-1
J gene: TRBJ1-3
CDR3 protein: CSARKENTIYF
CDR3 DNA: TGCAGCGCAAGGAAGGAGAACACCATATATTTT

D gene: NA
clone size: NA
V gene: TRBV4-3
J gene: TRBJ2-7
CDR3 protein: CASSQRPEGEQYF
CDR3 DNA: TGCGCCAGCAGCCAGCGCCCTGAGGGCGAGCAGTACTTC

D gene: NA
clone size: NA
V gene: TRBV12-3/TRBV12-4
J gene: TRBJ1-1
CDR3 protein: CASSLKGGTEAFF
CDR3 DNA: TGTGCCAGCAGTTTAAAAGGGGGAACTGAAGCTTTCTTT

D gene: TRBD2
clone size: NA
V gene: TRBV5-1
J gene: TRBJ2-3
CDR3 protein: CASSLVLAGFTDTQYF
CDR3 DNA: TGCGCCAGCAGCTTGGTTCTAGCGGGGTTCACAGATACGCAGTATTTT